The clone carrying this T cell receptor (beta chain) came up once. This sample was taken from a study of blood T cell repertoires in COVID-19. Clones were sequenced by immunoSEQ multiplex PCR, and TCRdb holds only the in-frame ones, with some missing. The table lists approximately 170,000 clones, around four fifths of them singletons, with 15% to 20% in the top ten. CDR3 length equals 15 residues. With V trimmed by 0 bases and J by 7 bases, 8 bases remained unmatched. Germline V gene lookup returns CDR1 SGHKS and CDR2 YYEKEE (reference sequence). The source of this sequence is a woman aged 70 to 79 who had recovered from COVID-19. The sequencing sample was made of peripheral blood. The genes are TRBV5-5 and TRBJ1-2; 8 nucleotides align to TRBD1. The CDR3 DNA follows: TGTGCCAGCAGCTTGGGCTATAACAGGGGGTCTGGCTACACCTTC. This gives the protein CASSLGYNRGSGYTF.